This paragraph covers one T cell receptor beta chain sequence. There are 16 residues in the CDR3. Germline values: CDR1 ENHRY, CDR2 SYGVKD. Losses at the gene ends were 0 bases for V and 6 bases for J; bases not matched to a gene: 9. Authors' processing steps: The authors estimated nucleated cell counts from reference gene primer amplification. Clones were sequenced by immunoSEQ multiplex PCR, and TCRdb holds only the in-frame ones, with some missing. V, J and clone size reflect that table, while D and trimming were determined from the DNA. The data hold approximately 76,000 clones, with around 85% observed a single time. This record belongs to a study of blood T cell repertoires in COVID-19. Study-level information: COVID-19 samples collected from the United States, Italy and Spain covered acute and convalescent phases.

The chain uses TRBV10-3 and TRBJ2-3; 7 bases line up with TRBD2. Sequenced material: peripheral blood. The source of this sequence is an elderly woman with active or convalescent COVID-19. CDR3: CAISESRPGAGDTQYF. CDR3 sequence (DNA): TGTGCCATCAGTGAGTCGCGACCGGGAGCGGGGGATACGCAGTATTTT.